The rows below give T cell receptor beta chains drawn from one sample of a study of T cells after yellow fever vaccination. TCRdb re-called the 5' RACE reads with MiXCR, one entry per CDR3 protein. Among approximately 240,000 distinct CDR3 sequences, 3.6% were seen once, and the ten largest hold about 20%. Here the sequenced sample was PBMCs, taken 15 days after the yellow fever booster vaccination. The source of these receptors is a man between 18 and 29 years old who received the YFV17D yellow fever vaccine. The CDR3 runs from the conserved cysteine through the conserved F or W. The order of the fields is D gene, clone size, V gene, J gene, CDR3 protein, CDR3 DNA. A D gene is named only where the DNA matches it firmly. Where a row states a size, it is once, few, many or the class of an expanded clone; other rows omit it.

.,many,TRBV18,TRBJ1-1,CASCATAGNTEAFF,TGTGCCAGCTGCGCCACGGCGGGTAACACTGAAGCTTTCTTT
.,many,TRBV12-3/TRBV12-4,TRBJ2-7,CASSFGRTTYEQYF,TGTGCCAGCAGTTTCGGGCGGACCACCTACGAGCAGTACTTC
.,many,TRBV12-3/TRBV12-4,TRBJ1-4,CASSSAIPGVEFNEKLFF,TGTGCCAGCAGTTCCGCAATCCCGGGTGTGGAGTTTAATGAAAAACTGTTTTTT
.,many,TRBV7-2,TRBJ2-7,CASSLDGPDYEQYF,TGTGCCAGCAGCTTAGACGGTCCAGACTACGAGCAGTACTTC
TRBD1,many,TRBV4-2,TRBJ2-1,CASRFSGTGVTSGSYNEQFF,TGTGCCAGCAGGTTCTCCGGGACAGGGGTCACGTCTGGGAGCTACAATGAGCAGTTCTTC
TRBD1,.,TRBV6-5,TRBJ2-7,CASSYWGQVNEQYF,TGTGCCAGCAGTTACTGGGGACAGGTGAACGAGCAGTACTTC
.,many,TRBV4-1,TRBJ2-3,CASSQETGTLGTDTQYF,TGCGCCAGCAGCCAAGAAACGGGGACCTTGGGCACAGATACGCAGTATTTT
.,many,TRBV5-8,TRBJ2-5,CASSRSFQETQYF,TGTGCCAGCAGTAGATCCTTTCAAGAGACCCAGTACTTC
.,many,TRBV5-1,TRBJ1-1,CASSLNLHGEAFF,TGCGCCAGCAGCTTGAATCTTCACGGTGAAGCTTTCTTT
.,many,TRBV7-2,TRBJ2-1,CASSFAGTGSSYNEQFF,TGTGCCAGCAGCTTTGCCGGGACGGGCAGCTCCTACAATGAGCAGTTCTTC